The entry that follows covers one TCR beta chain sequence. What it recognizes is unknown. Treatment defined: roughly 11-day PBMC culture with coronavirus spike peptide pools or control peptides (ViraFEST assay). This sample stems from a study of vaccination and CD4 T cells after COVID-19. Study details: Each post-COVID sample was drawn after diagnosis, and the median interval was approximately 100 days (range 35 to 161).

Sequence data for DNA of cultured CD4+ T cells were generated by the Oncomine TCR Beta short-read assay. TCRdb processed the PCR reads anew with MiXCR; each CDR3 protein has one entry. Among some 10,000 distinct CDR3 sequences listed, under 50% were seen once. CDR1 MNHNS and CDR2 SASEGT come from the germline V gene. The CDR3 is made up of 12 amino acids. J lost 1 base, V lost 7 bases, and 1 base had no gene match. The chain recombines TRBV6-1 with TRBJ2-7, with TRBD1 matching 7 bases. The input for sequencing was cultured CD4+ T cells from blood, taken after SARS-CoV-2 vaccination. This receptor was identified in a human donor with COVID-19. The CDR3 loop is CASNRGSYEQYF. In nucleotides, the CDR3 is TGTGCCAGCAACAGGGGATCCTACGAGCAGTACTTC.